This TCR beta chain was sequenced in a study of T cell clones after liver transplantation. Study information: Patients counted as tolerant after at least one year off all immunosuppression, enzymes not exceeding twice normal.

As regards this clone: Antigen: not known.

The V end was cut by 0 bases, the J end by 9 bases, with 9 bases between. From germline, CDR1 is GTSNPN and CDR2 SVGIG (reference sequence). The CDR3 sequence is 11 residues long. Repertoires were generated with immunoSEQ multiplex PCR, while TCRdb's copy carries only in-frame clones and drops some. The profile shows over 70,000 clones, about four fifths of them singletons. Study findings and constraints: Low donor cell numbers restricted donor-reactive repertoire measurement in a couple of subjects. Migration into the graft, not deletion, may explain lost graft donor-reactive T cells.

This receptor was obtained from a human patient who received a liver transplant. Some of the T cells might come from the graft donor. This sequence joins TRBV30 and TRBJ2-7, with no clear D. This specimen was CD4+ T cells from blood, taken 12 months after liver transplant. CDR3 protein: CAWSVSEAQYF. As DNA, the CDR3 is TGTGCCTGGAGTGTATCAGAGGCGCAGTACTTC.